A selection of T cell receptor beta chains follows, all from one sample in a study of T cells in Graves' hyperthyroidism and ophthalmopathy. TCRdb processed the multiplex PCR reads anew with MiXCR; each CDR3 protein has one entry. The sample holds about 290,000 distinct CDR3 sequences, roughly an eighth seen once. The sequencing sample was made of blood. These TCRs come from a woman between 35 and 50 years old with Graves' hyperthyroidism. Both conserved end residues are part of each CDR3. Each record gives: clone size, J gene, V gene, D gene, CDR3 protein, CDR3 DNA. The D gene is left open where the match is weak. Rows give clone size only sometimes, using once, few, many, or a class for an expanded clone.

size: many; J: TRBJ2-2; V: TRBV28; D: NA; CDR3: CASSHSWGGAANTGELFF; DNA: TGTGCCAGCAGCCATAGTTGGGGGGGGGCGGCGAACACCGGGGAGCTGTTTTTT
size: NA; J: TRBJ2-7; V: TRBV27; D: NA; CDR3: CASSSHRFQDYEQYF; DNA: TGTGCCAGCAGTTCTCACAGGTTTCAAGACTACGAGCAGTACTTC
size: many; J: TRBJ1-2; V: TRBV12-3/TRBV12-4; D: NA; CDR3: CASSPDRSYGYTF; DNA: TGTGCCAGCAGCCCTGACAGATCCTATGGCTACACCTTC
size: many; J: TRBJ2-1; V: TRBV18; D: NA; CDR3: CASSPAGANEQFF; DNA: TGTGCCAGCTCACCCGCAGGGGCGAATGAGCAGTTCTTC
size: many; J: TRBJ1-1; V: TRBV2; D: NA; CDR3: CAYTGEGTEAFF; DNA: TGTGCCTACACGGGGGAGGGGACTGAAGCTTTCTTT
size: many; J: TRBJ2-5; V: TRBV5-6; D: TRBD2; CDR3: CASSLILAGPQETQYF; DNA: TGTGCCAGCAGCTTGATACTAGCGGGTCCCCAAGAGACCCAGTACTTC
size: few; J: TRBJ2-3; V: TRBV5-6; D: NA; CDR3: CASSLGDAQYF; DNA: TGTGCCAGCAGCTTGGGTGACGCGCAGTATTTT
size: NA; J: TRBJ2-3; V: TRBV19; D: NA; CDR3: CASSEGHTQYF; DNA: TGTGCCAGTAGCGAGGGACATACGCAGTATTTT
size: many; J: TRBJ2-7; V: TRBV12-5; D: NA; CDR3: CASGLPGSDYEQYF; DNA: TGTGCTAGTGGTTTGCCCGGGTCAGACTACGAGCAGTACTTC
size: many; J: TRBJ2-5; V: TRBV2; D: TRBD1; CDR3: CASRPQGAGETQYF; DNA: TGTGCCAGCAGACCACAGGGGGCAGGAGAGACCCAGTACTTC
size: few; J: TRBJ1-1; V: TRBV4-1; D: NA; CDR3: CASGRTQGSEAFF; DNA: TGCGCCAGCGGTCGTACACAGGGCAGTGAAGCTTTCTTT
size: many; J: TRBJ2-1; V: TRBV28; D: NA; CDR3: CASSNWGEQFF; DNA: TGTGCCAGCAGTAATTGGGGTGAGCAGTTCTTC
size: many; J: TRBJ1-2; V: TRBV28; D: NA; CDR3: CASSSQAYYGYTF; DNA: TGTGCCAGCAGTTCTCAGGCTTACTATGGCTACACCTTC
size: many; J: TRBJ2-1; V: TRBV24-1; D: TRBD1; CDR3: CATSDQTGATYNEQFF; DNA: TGTGCCACCAGTGATCAGACAGGGGCAACCTACAATGAGCAGTTCTTC
size: many; J: TRBJ1-5; V: TRBV27; D: NA; CDR3: CASGNFQPQHF; DNA: TGTGCCAGCGGAAACTTTCAGCCCCAGCATTTT
size: NA; J: TRBJ2-1; V: TRBV4-2; D: NA; CDR3: CASSQDGPRESYNEQFF; DNA: TGTGCCAGCAGCCAAGATGGTCCTCGGGAGTCCTACAATGAGCAGTTCTTC
size: NA; J: TRBJ1-1; V: TRBV14; D: NA; CDR3: CASSQGPRRGGSTEAFF; DNA: TGTGCCAGCAGCCAAGGTCCTAGACGGGGGGGCAGCACTGAAGCTTTCTTT
size: many; J: TRBJ2-7; V: TRBV20-1; D: NA; CDR3: CSAKDGGLEQYF; DNA: TGCAGTGCTAAGGACGGAGGGCTCGAGCAGTACTTC
size: many; J: TRBJ1-1; V: TRBV20-1; D: TRBD1; CDR3: CSARRRQGALRNTEAFF; DNA: TGCAGTGCTAGGAGACGACAGGGGGCTCTTCGGAACACTGAAGCTTTCTTT
size: many; J: TRBJ2-1; V: TRBV7-2; D: NA; CDR3: CASSPGADIYNEQFF; DNA: TGTGCCAGCAGCCCCGGGGCCGATATCTACAATGAGCAGTTCTTC
size: NA; J: TRBJ2-5; V: TRBV6-1; D: TRBD2; CDR3: CASNIRRGGGETQYF; DNA: TGTGCCAGCAACATTAGAAGGGGCGGGGGAGAGACCCAGTACTTC
size: many; J: TRBJ1-5; V: TRBV6-2/TRBV6-3; D: NA; CDR3: CASSYSGRGIQHF; DNA: TGTGCCAGCAGTTATAGCGGGCGCGGGATCCAGCATTTT
size: NA; J: TRBJ2-1; V: TRBV24-1; D: NA; CDR3: CAVDGAVGEQFF; DNA: TGTGCCGTTGACGGAGCGGTCGGCGAGCAGTTCTTC
size: NA; J: TRBJ2-1; V: TRBV14; D: TRBD2; CDR3: CASTQRLAGYNEQFF; DNA: TGTGCCAGCACGCAAAGACTAGCGGGATACAATGAGCAGTTCTTC
size: NA; J: TRBJ2-5; V: TRBV18; D: NA; CDR3: CASSPVTQETQYF; DNA: TGTGCCAGCTCACCAGTAACCCAAGAGACCCAGTACTTC
size: few; J: TRBJ2-3; V: TRBV4-1; D: NA; CDR3: CASSPWTGGVGGTQYF; DNA: TGCGCCAGCAGCCCTTGGACAGGCGGGGTAGGGGGGACGCAGTATTTT
size: many; J: TRBJ1-2; V: TRBV27; D: NA; CDR3: CASSLFWGESGYTF; DNA: TGTGCCAGCAGTTTATTTTGGGGGGAGAGTGGCTACACCTTC
size: few; J: TRBJ2-7; V: TRBV2; D: TRBD1; CDR3: CASRKDREIAYEQYF; DNA: TGTGCCAGCAGGAAGGACAGGGAAATAGCCTACGAGCAGTACTTC
size: many; J: TRBJ2-6; V: TRBV12-3/TRBV12-4; D: TRBD1; CDR3: CASIGDRPSGANVLTF; DNA: TGTGCCAGCATTGGGGACAGACCTTCTGGGGCCAACGTCCTGACTTTC
size: NA; J: TRBJ1-6; V: TRBV28; D: TRBD1; CDR3: CASSLIDRGSSPLHF; DNA: TGTGCCAGCAGTTTAATCGACAGGGGGTCTTCACCCCTCCACTTT
size: NA; J: TRBJ1-4; V: TRBV6-5; D: NA; CDR3: CASSYDLNEKLFF; DNA: TGTGCCAGCAGTTACGACCTGAATGAAAAACTGTTTTTT
size: many; J: TRBJ2-2; V: TRBV7-2; D: NA; CDR3: CASTDRRAVNTGELFF; DNA: TGTGCCAGCACCGATAGGAGGGCTGTGAACACCGGGGAGCTGTTTTTT
size: few; J: TRBJ2-1; V: TRBV6-1; D: TRBD2; CDR3: CASSDAGLVSNEQFF; DNA: TGTGCCAGCAGTGATGCGGGACTAGTATCAAATGAGCAGTTCTTC
size: many; J: TRBJ1-5; V: TRBV10-3; D: NA; CDR3: CAISESEGVSRQPQHF; DNA: TGTGCCATCAGTGAGTCGGAGGGTGTGTCACGGCAGCCCCAGCATTTT
size: many; J: TRBJ2-3; V: TRBV7-2; D: NA; CDR3: CASSLDQRHTQYF; DNA: TGTGCCAGCAGCTTAGACCAGCGGCATACGCAGTATTTT
size: many; J: TRBJ2-1; V: TRBV7-9; D: NA; CDR3: CASSLDVGGGYNEQFF; DNA: TGTGCCAGCAGCTTAGATGTGGGCGGAGGGTACAATGAGCAGTTCTTC
size: NA; J: TRBJ2-3; V: TRBV27; D: NA; CDR3: CASSWARGGSDTQYF; DNA: TGTGCCAGCAGTTGGGCGCGAGGGGGTTCAGATACGCAGTATTTT
size: many; J: TRBJ2-7; V: TRBV9; D: TRBD2; CDR3: CASSVGSGRASEQYF; DNA: TGTGCCAGCAGCGTAGGGAGCGGGAGGGCCTCCGAGCAGTACTTC
size: NA; J: TRBJ2-1; V: TRBV20-1; D: NA; CDR3: CSATVFAAAYNEQFF; DNA: TGCAGTGCTACCGTCTTTGCGGCCGCCTACAATGAGCAGTTCTTC
size: NA; J: TRBJ2-5; V: TRBV2; D: NA; CDR3: CAGAIGETQYF; DNA: TGTGCCGGTGCTATCGGGGAGACCCAGTACTTC
size: many; J: TRBJ1-6; V: TRBV2; D: TRBD1; CDR3: CASTGTGSSPLHF; DNA: TGTGCCAGCACCGGGACAGGGTCCTCACCCCTCCACTTT
size: many; J: TRBJ1-1; V: TRBV11-2; D: NA; CDR3: CASSPAPMDEAFF; DNA: TGTGCCAGCAGCCCGGCACCGATGGATGAAGCTTTCTTT
size: many; J: TRBJ2-4; V: TRBV20-1; D: TRBD2; CDR3: CSAREIAGGLNIQYF; DNA: TGCAGTGCTAGAGAAATAGCGGGAGGGTTAAACATTCAGTACTTC
size: NA; J: TRBJ2-2; V: TRBV6-5; D: NA; CDR3: CASSYSNSPTGELFF; DNA: TGTGCCAGCAGTTACTCGAATAGCCCCACCGGGGAGCTGTTTTTT
size: many; J: TRBJ1-2; V: TRBV20-1; D: NA; CDR3: CSASRGGDGYTF; DNA: TGCAGTGCTAGTAGGGGGGGGGATGGCTACACCTTC
size: few; J: TRBJ1-6; V: TRBV5-6; D: NA; CDR3: CASRLGRGSYNSPLHF; DNA: TGTGCCAGCAGGCTGGGGAGGGGCTCCTATAATTCACCCCTCCACTTT
size: NA; J: TRBJ1-2; V: TRBV18; D: NA; CDR3: CASSPRREGFGYTF; DNA: TGTGCCAGCTCACCCAGAAGGGAAGGATTTGGCTACACCTTC
size: few; J: TRBJ2-2; V: TRBV20-1; D: NA; CDR3: CSARGSQSGELFF; DNA: TGCAGTGCTAGAGGCTCTCAGAGCGGGGAGCTGTTTTTT
size: NA; J: TRBJ2-7; V: TRBV5-1; D: NA; CDR3: CASSLVSDYEQYF; DNA: TGCGCCAGCAGCTTGGTCTCAGACTACGAGCAGTACTTC
size: many; J: TRBJ2-3; V: TRBV14; D: NA; CDR3: CASSQGLYYSTDTQYF; DNA: TGTGCCAGCAGCCAAGGATTGTACTATAGCACAGATACGCAGTATTTT
size: many; J: TRBJ1-3; V: TRBV30; D: NA; CDR3: CAWSVVGNTIYF; DNA: TGTGCCTGGAGTGTGGTTGGAAACACCATATATTTT
size: many; J: TRBJ2-5; V: TRBV6-2/TRBV6-3; D: TRBD2; CDR3: CASSISGSNQETQYF; DNA: TGTGCCAGCAGCATTAGCGGGAGTAATCAAGAGACCCAGTACTTC
size: many; J: TRBJ1-1; V: TRBV29-1; D: NA; CDR3: CSVGVYTEAFF; DNA: TGCAGCGTTGGGGTGTACACTGAAGCTTTCTTT
size: many; J: TRBJ1-3; V: TRBV5-8; D: NA; CDR3: CASSLTGNTIYF; DNA: TGTGCCAGCAGCTTGACAGGAAACACCATATATTTT
size: many; J: TRBJ1-2; V: TRBV7-8; D: NA; CDR3: CASSLLDGTNYGYTF; DNA: TGTGCCAGCAGCTTGCTGGACGGGACTAACTATGGCTACACCTTC
size: many; J: TRBJ1-4; V: TRBV30; D: NA; CDR3: CAWSRSSNEKLFF; DNA: TGTGCCTGGAGCCGAAGTTCAAATGAAAAACTGTTTTTT
size: many; J: TRBJ1-1; V: TRBV5-1; D: NA; CDR3: CASSWAIGGGTEAFF; DNA: TGCGCCAGCAGCTGGGCAATTGGGGGGGGGACTGAAGCTTTCTTT
size: few; J: TRBJ1-4; V: TRBV27; D: NA; CDR3: CASSFMGPNEKLFF; DNA: TGTGCCAGCAGTTTCATGGGGCCTAATGAAAAACTGTTTTTT
size: many; J: TRBJ2-1; V: TRBV11-2; D: TRBD1; CDR3: CASSLGTGSPDEQFF; DNA: TGTGCCAGCAGCTTAGGGACAGGTAGCCCCGATGAGCAGTTCTTC
size: few; J: TRBJ2-7; V: TRBV9; D: TRBD1; CDR3: CASQPGQGASYEQYF; DNA: TGTGCCAGCCAACCGGGACAGGGGGCCTCCTACGAGCAGTACTTC